This TCR beta chain was recorded in a study of cytomegalovirus exposure and HLA in healthy donors. Using immunoSEQ multiplex PCR, the repertoire was profiled, and TCRdb retains in-frame clones only, with some absent. Of 180,000 or so clones in the sample, 87% were seen once. Looked up from germline, CDR1 is PRHDT and CDR2 is FYEKMQ (reference sequence). With 4 bases clipped from V and 3 bases from J, the junction kept 23 bases outside the gene matches. The CDR3 is 21 residues long. The sequence was obtained from a young woman in good health and CMV-seronegative. The sample comprised PBMCs. The chain uses TRBV13 and TRBJ2-1, with 8 bases identical to TRBD2. CDR3: CASSSPSLWGGAGGRYNEQFF. In nucleotides, the CDR3 is TGTGCCAGCAGCTCCCCGTCCCTATGGGGGGGGGCGGGAGGCCGCTACAATGAGCAGTTCTTC.